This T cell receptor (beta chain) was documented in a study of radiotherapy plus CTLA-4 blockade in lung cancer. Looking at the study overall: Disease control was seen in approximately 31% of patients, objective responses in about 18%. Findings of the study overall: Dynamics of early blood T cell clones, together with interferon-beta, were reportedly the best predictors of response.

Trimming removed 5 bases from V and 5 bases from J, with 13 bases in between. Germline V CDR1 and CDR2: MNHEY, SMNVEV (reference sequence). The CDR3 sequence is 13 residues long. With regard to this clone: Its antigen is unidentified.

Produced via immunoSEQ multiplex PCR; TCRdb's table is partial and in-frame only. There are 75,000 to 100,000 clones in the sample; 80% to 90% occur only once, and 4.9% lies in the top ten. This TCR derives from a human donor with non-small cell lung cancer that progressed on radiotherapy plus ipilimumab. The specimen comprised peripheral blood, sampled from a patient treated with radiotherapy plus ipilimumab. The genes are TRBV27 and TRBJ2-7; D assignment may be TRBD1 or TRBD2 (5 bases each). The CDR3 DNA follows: TGTGCCAGCAGTCGGTGGATGGGGGACGAGCAGTACTTC. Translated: CASSRWMGDEQYF.